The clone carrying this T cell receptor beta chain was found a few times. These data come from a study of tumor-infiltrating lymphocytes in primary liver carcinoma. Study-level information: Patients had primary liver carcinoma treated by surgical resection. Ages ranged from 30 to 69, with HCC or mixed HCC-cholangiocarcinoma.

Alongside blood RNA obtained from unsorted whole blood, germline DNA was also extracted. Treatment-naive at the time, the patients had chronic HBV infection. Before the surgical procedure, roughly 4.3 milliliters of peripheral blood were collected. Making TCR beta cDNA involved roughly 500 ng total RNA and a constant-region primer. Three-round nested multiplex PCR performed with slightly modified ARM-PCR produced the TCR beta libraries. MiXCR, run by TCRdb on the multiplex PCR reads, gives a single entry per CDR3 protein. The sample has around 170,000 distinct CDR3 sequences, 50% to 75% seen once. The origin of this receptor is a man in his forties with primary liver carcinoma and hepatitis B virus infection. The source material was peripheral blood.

Written as DNA, the CDR3 is TGCGCCAGCAGCCAGAGGGGAGAGGGCTACAATGAGCAGTTCTTC. The encoded protein is CASSQRGEGYNEQFF. The chain links TRBV5-1 to TRBJ2-1, with D perhaps TRBD1 or TRBD2 (5 bases each). The CDR3 totals 15 residues. Germline values: CDR1 SGHRS, CDR2 YFSETQ. Trimming removed 4 bases at V and 3 bases at J, with 14 bases between.